This passage covers 17 T cell receptor beta chains from one sample sequenced in a study of shared clonotypes between healthy human individuals. Profiling relied on immunoSEQ multiplex PCR, and the TCRdb table lists in-frame clones only, not all of them. Of around 690,000 clones in the sample, 90% were seen once. Sequencing used memory CD8+ T cells from PBMCs. Subset specified: CD45RO+ cells pooled with CCR7-negative TemRA cells. The receptor source for this set is a man younger than 30 in good health. Some clones in this sample may be carry-over from other donors' samples.

The V and J genes are TRBV11-2 and TRBJ2-7; 7 positions agree with TRBD1. The CDR3 runs 15 residues. J gave up 4 bases and V 2 bases, and 8 bases lay outside the gene matches. Germline-derived CDR1 and CDR2 are SGHAT and FQNNGV. The CDR3 DNA reads TGTGCCAGCAGCTTAATTGAGACAGGGTATTACGAGCAGTACTTC. This codes for CASSLIETGYYEQYF.

The rearrangement uses TRBV15 and TRBJ2-5, with a tentative D call TRBD2 (5 bases). Germline assignment: CDR1 LNHNV and CDR2 YYDKDF (reference sequence). This CDR3 is 15 amino acids long. Trimming took 0 bases from V and 5 from J, leaving 13 bases between them. The CDR3 loop reads CATSRETPTGETQYF. In DNA, the CDR3 is TGTGCCACCAGCAGAGAGACACCGACGGGGGAGACCCAGTACTTC.

This clone appeared a few times. CDR3 sequence reads: CAWSVYRGTEAFF. Written as DNA, the CDR3 is TGTGCCTGGAGTGTATATAGGGGCACTGAAGCTTTCTTT. This rearrangement joins TRBV30 to TRBJ1-1; tentatively, D is TRBD1 (5 bases). CDR1 is GTSNPN, CDR2 SVGIG, per germline (reference sequence). V was trimmed by 0 bases and J by 4 bases, leaving 9 bases between them. CDR3 length equals 13 residues.

The CDR3 sequence is CASSKPTQSYEQYF. CDR3 nucleotides: TGTGCCAGCAGCAAACCAACACAATCCTACGAGCAGTACTTC. The chain uses TRBV28 and TRBJ2-5; D not certain. The J call may be incorrect, as the DNA end agrees better with TRBJ2-7. CDR3 length: 14 amino acids. Germline V gives CDR1 MDHEN, CDR2 SYDVKM.

The chain couples TRBV6-4 to TRBJ2-2, with TRBD1 matching 8 bases. V trimming: 8 bases; J trimming: 3 bases; junction bases outside the gene matches: 8. There are 15 residues in the CDR3. Germline V CDR1 and CDR2: MRHNA, SNTAGT. The DNA for the CDR3 is TGTGCCAGCGGACCACAGGGGGACTACACCGGGGAGCTGTTTTTT. This encodes CASGPQGDYTGELFF.

The chain has TRBV4-2 and TRBJ1-5; D gene unclear. Per the germline V gene, CDR1 is LGHNA and CDR2 is YNFKEQ. The CDR3 extends over 15 amino acids. Trimming stripped 2 bases from V and 1 base from J, with 9 bases between. CDR3 DNA sequence: TGTGCCAGCAGCCAATCTTTGGGAAGCAATCAGCCCCAGCATTTT. Translating it yields CASSQSLGSNQPQHF.

The V gene is TRBV7-9, the J gene TRBJ1-2; TRBD1 is a possible D gene (6 bases). V shed 4 bases and J shed 0 bases, with 15 bases lying between them. Germline V gene lookup returns CDR1 SEHNR and CDR2 FQNEAQ (reference sequence). The CDR3 covers 16 residues. The CDR3, as DNA: TGTGCCAGCAGCTGGTTGAACAGGGAAACTAACTATGGCTACACCTTC. Amino acids: CASSWLNRETNYGYTF.

The rearrangement joins TRBV7-9 to TRBJ2-2; D gene ambiguous. The CDR3 has 15 residues. The germline CDR1 and CDR2 sequences are SEHNR and FQNEAQ (reference sequence). Trimming took off 5 bases at V and 7 bases at J, with 17 bases between the two ends. CDR3 in DNA: TGTGCCAGCAGCACACACTATTCGAGTGTCGGGGAGCTGTTTTTT. Translated: CASSTHYSSVGELFF.

J is TRBJ2-5 and V is TRBV7-5; TRBD1 was called by the table and not checked on the DNA. The end of the DNA fits TRBJ2-7 better, so the J call may be wrong. TRBV7-5 is assigned pseudogene status. This CDR3 contains 16 residues. The CDR3 DNA follows: TGTGCCAGCAGCTTAGAATATAGCTACAGGCCCTACGAGCAGTACTTC. Translated, it gives CASSLEYSYRPYEQYF.

This rearrangement joins TRBV5-1 to TRBJ2-2, with 10 nucleotides matching TRBD1. CDR1 is SGHRS, CDR2 YFSETQ, per germline. V trimming: 0 bases; J trimming: 4 bases; junction bases outside the gene matches: 0. This CDR3 comprises 15 residues. In DNA, the CDR3 is TGCGCCAGCAGCTTGGGGGACAGGGGCACCGGGGAGCTGTTTTTT. It is translated as CASSLGDRGTGELFF.

In this sample, this clone turned up once. The chain couples TRBV5-4 to TRBJ2-3; D is uncertain. This CDR3 has 14 residues. Germline V gives CDR1 SGHNT, CDR2 YYREEE (reference sequence). Trimming cost V 1 base and J 6 bases, with 12 bases left between them. CDR3 DNA: TGTGCCAGCAGCTTGAGTAGGCCTTCGGATACGCAGTATTTT. Residues: CASSLSRPSDTQYF. The variable domain in full, completed from reference TRBV5-4 and TRBJ2-3, reads ETGVTQSPTHLIKTRGQQVTLRCSSQSGHNTVSWYQQALGQGPQFIFQYYREEENGRGNFPPRFSGLQFPNYSSELNVNALELDDSALYLCASSLSRPSDTQYFGPGTRLTVL.

The V and J genes are TRBV27 and TRBJ1-1; TRBD1 matches at 9 bases. Germline V gene lookup returns CDR1 MNHEY and CDR2 SMNVEV (reference sequence). J was trimmed by 2 bases and V by 5 bases; bases with no gene match: 9. CDR3 size: 16 residues. CDR3 protein: CASSTGQGTLNTEAFF. In DNA form, the CDR3 reads TGTGCCAGCAGTACAGGACAGGGGACACTAAACACTGAAGCTTTCTTT.

This chain links TRBV28 with TRBJ2-7; 14 bases line up with TRBD2. The CDR3 runs 17 residues. The junction had 8 bases not matched to a gene; V was cut back by 4 bases and J by 3 bases. Germline values: CDR1 MDHEN, CDR2 SYDVKM. CDR3 sequence: CASSSVIGLAGGYEQYF. CDR3 DNA: TGTGCCAGCAGTTCAGTCATTGGACTAGCGGGAGGCTACGAGCAGTACTTC.

V and J are TRBV2 and TRBJ2-2, with TRBD1 matching 9 bases. Germline V gene data show CDR1 as SNHLY and CDR2 as FYNNEI. The CDR3 is 17 amino acids. J lost 3 bases, V lost 6 bases, and 11 bases had no gene match. CDR3 residues: CASSGLRTGADTGELFF. The CDR3 DNA is TGTGCCAGCAGCGGCCTCAGGACAGGGGCGGACACCGGGGAGCTGTTTTTT.

This CDR3 is CASSSFVGSGSGNTIYF. CDR3 in DNA: TGTGCCAGCAGTTCATTCGTGGGCTCCGGCTCTGGAAACACCATATATTTT. The V and J genes are TRBV27 and TRBJ1-3, with unresolved D. The germline gives CDR1 MNHEY, CDR2 SMNVEV (reference sequence). V was cut by 4 bases and J by 0 bases, with 16 bases left in between. CDR3 length: 17 residues.

CDR3 residues: CASSPRQGRNNEQFF. In DNA form, the CDR3 reads TGTGCCAGCAGCCCTCGACAGGGGCGAAACAATGAGCAGTTCTTC. J is TRBJ2-1 and V is TRBV7-8; TRBD1 matches at 8 bases. Unmatched junction bases numbered 8, after V lost 5 bases and J lost 5 bases. CDR3 size: 15 residues. The germline V gene encodes CDR1 SGHVS and CDR2 FQNEAQ.

Here the CDR3 DNA reads TGTGCCAGCAGCGTAGATCGGGACAGGGGTGTCTCCGGGGAGCTGTTTTTT. This codes for CASSVDRDRGVSGELFF. This chain connects TRBV9 to TRBJ2-2; 10 bases align to TRBD1. Per germline, CDR1 SGDLS and CDR2 YYNGEE. This CDR3 is built from 17 residues. J was trimmed by 6 bases and V by 0 bases; bases with no gene match: 8.